This T cell receptor (beta chain) was found in a study of blood T cell repertoires in COVID-19. Study-wide background: Researchers got acute and convalescent COVID-19 samples from the United States, Italy and Spain. The cDNA or gDNA used as material had been derived from T cells, B-cell-depleted T cells, or PBMCs.

The CDR3 extends over 14 amino acids. Trimming at V came to 2 bases and at J to 5 bases, leaving 2 bases not matched to a gene. Germline V gene sequence: CDR1 GTSNPN, CDR2 SVGIG (reference sequence). Under the authors' procedure: Reference gene primers were amplified, and this amplification served to estimate nucleated cell counts. The method was immunoSEQ multiplex PCR; TCRdb's version includes in-frame clones alone and lacks a portion of them. That table is the source of V, J and clone size, and D and trimming were worked out from the DNA. The profile shows about 120,000 clones, approximately 87% of them singletons.

This TCR was sampled from a man aged 25-45 years with acute or convalescent COVID-19. This rearrangement joins TRBV30 to TRBJ2-2; TRBD2 matches at 10 bases. Sequencing used peripheral blood. The CDR3: CAWSNSGGTGELFF. The CDR3 nucleotides are TGTGCCTGGAGTAATAGCGGGGGGACCGGGGAGCTGTTTTTT. Filled out from reference TRBV30 and TRBJ2-2, the complete variable domain reads SQTIHQWPATLVQPVGSPLSLECTVEGTSNPNLYWYRQAAGRGLQLLFYSVGIGQISSEVPQNLSASRPQDRQFILSSKKLLLSDSGFYLCAWSNSGGTGELFFGEGSRLTVL.